A selection of T cell receptor beta chains follows, all from one sample in a study of blood T cell repertoires in COVID-19. The method was immunoSEQ multiplex PCR; TCRdb's version includes in-frame clones alone and lacks a portion of them. The sample consists of 300,000 to 450,000 clones, 85% of them appearing once. Sample: peripheral blood. The receptors stem from a woman in her late teens or twenties with acute or convalescent COVID-19. CDR3s include the opening cysteine and the closing phenylalanine or tryptophan. D genes are given only for firm matches. Only some rows state a clone size, as once, few, many or a class for expanded clones.

clone size: -; J gene: TRBJ2-3; D gene: TRBD2; V gene: TRBV19; CDR3 DNA: TGTGCCAGTAGTATTGGGGTGGGGGGGGCAGATACGCAGTATTTT; CDR3 protein: CASSIGVGGADTQYF
clone size: -; J gene: TRBJ1-1; D gene: -; V gene: TRBV3-1/TRBV3-2; CDR3 DNA: TGTGCCAGCAGCCAAGATAGGAGGTACGAAGCTTTCTTT; CDR3 protein: CASSQDRRYEAFF
clone size: -; J gene: TRBJ2-1; D gene: -; V gene: TRBV28; CDR3 DNA: TGTGCCAGCAGTACCCCTGGGGGCGGGCAGTTCTTC; CDR3 protein: CASSTPGGGQFF
clone size: -; J gene: TRBJ1-2; D gene: -; V gene: TRBV4-1; CDR3 DNA: TGCGCCAGCAGCTCCTATATGTTGACTAACTATGGCTACACCTTC; CDR3 protein: CASSSYMLTNYGYTF
clone size: -; J gene: TRBJ1-1; D gene: TRBD1; V gene: TRBV5-6; CDR3 DNA: TGTGCCAGCAGCTTGTTTCTGACAGGGCTTGACACTGAAGCTTTCTTT; CDR3 protein: CASSLFLTGLDTEAFF
clone size: -; J gene: TRBJ1-5; D gene: TRBD1; V gene: TRBV6-6; CDR3 DNA: TGTGCCAGCAGTCCCGGGACAGGACTATATAGCAATCAGCCCCAGCATTTT; CDR3 protein: CASSPGTGLYSNQPQHF
clone size: -; J gene: TRBJ1-4; D gene: -; V gene: TRBV9; CDR3 DNA: TGTGCCAGCAGCGTAGAAGTGGGCAGGGTGTATGAAAAACTGTTTTTT; CDR3 protein: CASSVEVGRVYEKLFF
clone size: once; J gene: TRBJ1-2; D gene: -; V gene: TRBV29-1; CDR3 DNA: TGCAGCCTCTTGGAGGGTTCCGATGGCTACACCTTC; CDR3 protein: CSLLEGSDGYTF
clone size: -; J gene: TRBJ1-5; D gene: -; V gene: TRBV2; CDR3 DNA: TGTGCCAGCAGTGGAGGGAATAGCAATCAGCCCCAGCATTTT; CDR3 protein: CASSGGNSNQPQHF
clone size: -; J gene: TRBJ2-2; D gene: -; V gene: TRBV6-5; CDR3 DNA: TGTGCCAGTACTAGGCCCGCCGGGGAGCTGTTTTTT; CDR3 protein: CASTRPAGELFF
clone size: -; J gene: TRBJ1-2; D gene: -; V gene: TRBV6-5; CDR3 DNA: TGTGCCAGCCGACACAGGGCGTTGGTTAATGGCTACACCTTC; CDR3 protein: CASRHRALVNGYTF
clone size: -; J gene: TRBJ2-1; D gene: -; V gene: TRBV12-5; CDR3 DNA: TGTGCTAGTGGTTTGGTAATCGAGAGCTCCTACAATGAGCAGTTCTTC; CDR3 protein: CASGLVIESSYNEQFF
clone size: once; J gene: TRBJ2-3; D gene: TRBD1; V gene: TRBV6-5; CDR3 DNA: TGTGCCAGCAGTTCGGGACAGGGGAAGTGGACAGATACGCAGTATTTT; CDR3 protein: CASSSGQGKWTDTQYF
clone size: -; J gene: TRBJ1-1; D gene: -; V gene: TRBV2; CDR3 DNA: TGTGCCAGCATCGGGACAAGGGGGGGTACTGAAGCTTTCTTT; CDR3 protein: CASIGTRGGTEAFF
clone size: few; J gene: TRBJ2-3; D gene: -; V gene: TRBV9; CDR3 DNA: TGTGCCAGCAGCTGGGAGTCTAGCACAGATACGCAGTATTTT; CDR3 protein: CASSWESSTDTQYF
clone size: -; J gene: TRBJ2-7; D gene: -; V gene: TRBV14; CDR3 DNA: TGTGCCAGCAGCCTAGGTCTAGGCGGCCACGAGCAGTACTTC; CDR3 protein: CASSLGLGGHEQYF
clone size: -; J gene: TRBJ1-1; D gene: -; V gene: TRBV19; CDR3 DNA: TGTGCCAGTAGTAAGGGGGACACTGAAGCTTTCTTT; CDR3 protein: CASSKGDTEAFF
clone size: -; J gene: TRBJ1-5; D gene: -; V gene: TRBV5-1; CDR3 DNA: TGCGCCAGCAGCTACAGGGTTGATCAGCCCCAGCATTTT; CDR3 protein: CASSYRVDQPQHF
clone size: -; J gene: TRBJ2-4; D gene: TRBD2; V gene: TRBV7-6; CDR3 DNA: TGTGCCAGCAGCTTATGGAGCCCTAGCGGGGGAGCCAAAAACATTCAGTACTTC; CDR3 protein: CASSLWSPSGGAKNIQYF
clone size: -; J gene: TRBJ2-5; D gene: -; V gene: TRBV10-1; CDR3 DNA: TGCGCCAGCAGTGCCGGGATCCAAGAGACCCAGTACTTC; CDR3 protein: CASSAGIQETQYF
clone size: -; J gene: TRBJ2-3; D gene: TRBD2; V gene: TRBV24-1; CDR3 DNA: TGTGCCACCAGTGATAGACTAGCGGGAGGGTTCACAGATACGCAGTATTTT; CDR3 protein: CATSDRLAGGFTDTQYF
clone size: -; J gene: TRBJ1-4; D gene: -; V gene: TRBV10-2; CDR3 DNA: TGCGCCAGCAGTGATTGGAGGACGGAGACTAATGAAAAACTGTTTTTT; CDR3 protein: CASSDWRTETNEKLFF
clone size: few; J gene: TRBJ2-7; D gene: -; V gene: TRBV15; CDR3 DNA: TGTGCCACCAGCAGAGATTTACCCGAGGACGAGCAGTACTTC; CDR3 protein: CATSRDLPEDEQYF
clone size: once; J gene: TRBJ1-1; D gene: TRBD1; V gene: TRBV5-8; CDR3 DNA: TGTGCCAGCAGCTTGTACGCGGTCAGGGGGATCCCTGAAGCTTTCTTT; CDR3 protein: CASSLYAVRGIPEAFF
clone size: -; J gene: TRBJ1-1; D gene: -; V gene: TRBV19; CDR3 DNA: TGTGCCAGTAGTAATGACTTCCGGGGGGCGAACACTGAAGCTTTCTTT; CDR3 protein: CASSNDFRGANTEAFF
clone size: -; J gene: TRBJ2-7; D gene: -; V gene: TRBV10-1; CDR3 DNA: TGCGCCAGCAGTGAGTCGCCCGGGGACGAGCAGTACTTC; CDR3 protein: CASSESPGDEQYF
clone size: -; J gene: TRBJ1-6; D gene: TRBD1; V gene: TRBV19; CDR3 DNA: TGTGCCAGTAGTCAACTGGGACAGGGGGGATCACCCCTCCACTTT; CDR3 protein: CASSQLGQGGSPLHF
clone size: few; J gene: TRBJ1-2; D gene: -; V gene: TRBV7-9; CDR3 DNA: TGTGCCAGCAGCTCCTTACCCTCCTCGGACAGTTATGGCTACACCTTC; CDR3 protein: CASSSLPSSDSYGYTF
clone size: -; J gene: TRBJ1-2; D gene: TRBD1; V gene: TRBV18; CDR3 DNA: TGTGCCAGCTCACAAATTTTTGGACAGGGCGACTATGGCTACACCTTC; CDR3 protein: CASSQIFGQGDYGYTF
clone size: once; J gene: TRBJ1-2; D gene: -; V gene: TRBV4-2; CDR3 DNA: TGTGCCAGCAGCCAATGGGACTCGGCCAACTATGGCTACACCTTC; CDR3 protein: CASSQWDSANYGYTF
clone size: -; J gene: TRBJ1-5; D gene: TRBD1; V gene: TRBV9; CDR3 DNA: TGTGCCAGCAGCGCGACAGGGGGCTCGTCTCAGCCCCAGCATTTT; CDR3 protein: CASSATGGSSQPQHF
clone size: -; J gene: TRBJ1-2; D gene: TRBD1; V gene: TRBV2; CDR3 DNA: TGTGCCAGCAGTGAAGAGGGGGCGGTCTATGGCTACACCTTC; CDR3 protein: CASSEEGAVYGYTF
clone size: -; J gene: TRBJ2-7; D gene: TRBD1; V gene: TRBV19; CDR3 DNA: TGTGCCAGTAGTATAGGGACAGGGGCCTACGAGCAGTACTTC; CDR3 protein: CASSIGTGAYEQYF
clone size: once; J gene: TRBJ1-1; D gene: -; V gene: TRBV11-2; CDR3 DNA: TGTGCCAGCAGCTCAGACAGTCTCACTGAAGCTTTCTTT; CDR3 protein: CASSSDSLTEAFF
clone size: -; J gene: TRBJ2-7; D gene: TRBD2; V gene: TRBV27; CDR3 DNA: TGTGCCAGCAGTTTAGATAGCGGGACCGTCTACGAGCAGTACTTC; CDR3 protein: CASSLDSGTVYEQYF
clone size: once; J gene: TRBJ1-5; D gene: TRBD1; V gene: TRBV6-1; CDR3 DNA: TGTGCCAGCAGTGAAGGTACTGGACAGGGAAATCAGCCCCAGCATTTT; CDR3 protein: CASSEGTGQGNQPQHF
clone size: -; J gene: TRBJ2-1; D gene: -; V gene: TRBV9; CDR3 DNA: TGTGCCAGCAGCCCGGTGGATAGCCACAATGAGCAGTTCTTC; CDR3 protein: CASSPVDSHNEQFF
clone size: -; J gene: TRBJ1-6; D gene: -; V gene: TRBV2; CDR3 DNA: TGTGCCAGTCTTGGGGGCCTCACTTATAATTCACCCCTCCACTTT; CDR3 protein: CASLGGLTYNSPLHF
clone size: -; J gene: TRBJ1-2; D gene: -; V gene: TRBV6-5; CDR3 DNA: TGTGCCAGCAGTTGGGGGGAAAGCTATGGCTACACCTTC; CDR3 protein: CASSWGESYGYTF
clone size: -; J gene: TRBJ1-1; D gene: -; V gene: TRBV3-1/TRBV3-2; CDR3 DNA: TGTGCCAGCAGACCCATAGAACGAGCTGAAGCTTTCTTT; CDR3 protein: CASRPIERAEAFF
clone size: -; J gene: TRBJ1-2; D gene: -; V gene: TRBV5-6; CDR3 DNA: TGTGCCAGCAGCTTTGGGCAGGGAGGACGGGTAGCTAACTATGGCTACACCTTC; CDR3 protein: CASSFGQGGRVANYGYTF
clone size: -; J gene: TRBJ1-6; D gene: -; V gene: TRBV7-3; CDR3 DNA: TGTGCCAGCAGCTTAACAGTTGGGACAAATTCACCCCTCCACTTT; CDR3 protein: CASSLTVGTNSPLHF